What follows is one TCR beta chain and its context. Its antigen is still unknown. No much larger clone is present one base from it, and per-base qualities are unavailable. Looking up the germline V gene yields CDR1 SNHLY and CDR2 FYNNEI. The trim is 10 bases for V and 10 bases for J, with a gap of 16 bases between the germline ends. From the cysteine through the phenylalanine, the CDR3 covers 11 amino acids. Kept here is only the CDR3 DNA, which spans 33 bases and is read in frame from base 1. The immunoSEQ Assay, a bias-controlled multiplex PCR, was used to amplify TCRbeta CDR3 regions from genomic DNA. On the study's bioinformatics: Within the assay, amplification of reference gene primers was used to estimate how many nucleated cells each sample contained. To quantify the absolute abundance of each unique TCRbeta CDR3 rearrangement, sequence reads were collapsed and filtered. For each sample, productive Simpson clonality was calculated as the square root of Simpson's diversity index across productive rearrangements. TCRdb limited this immuneACCESS table to in-frame rearrangements with V and J called. A share of clones is missing; checked studies link under half to unresolved V genes, and the rest is unexplained. Clone size and V and J calls were adopted from that table, with D and trimming inferred from the DNA. Within this sample are a few hundred thousand clones, with roughly 80% of them counted one time only. Of the sample, about 2.4% is held by the ten largest clones.

Collaborating institutions collected whole blood in K2EDTA tubes following their own protocols. For TCRbeta analysis, collaborators shipped samples in one of three forms: frozen whole blood, isolated PBMCs, or DNA extracted from either of those sample types. The data were taken from a study of blood T cell repertoires in COVID-19 (dated by TCRdb to about 2020). About the investigation overall: Samples covering the acute and convalescent phases of COVID-19 were provided by collaborators in the United States, Italy and Spain. The prospective study material was composed of cDNA or gDNA derived from T cells, B-cell-depleted T cells, or PBMCs. Subjects who had been exposed to COVID-19, were actively infected with it, or had recovered from it provided the deeply sampled blood TCRbeta repertoires that made up the dataset. The repertoires were released in a freely available public database meant as a resource for research on the immune response to SARS-CoV-2. The samples were drawn from two sources: the first 160 participants of the ongoing ImmuneRACE study, and 1,200 or so subjects contributed by 6 global collaborators. A de-identified subject ID, COVID-19 status, age in years and sex were almost always included in the sample metadata. Where available, HLA class I and class II types were obtained from metadata supplied by the sample provider rather than from assay-based typing. The paper as a whole reports these results and caveats: Clinical and demographic metadata were provided uncurated, with the amount varying by source and participant.

Input material: peripheral blood. The chain was built from TRBV2 and TRBJ1-1; the D region possibly corresponds to TRBD1 (5 bases align). The sequence came from a woman aged 60-75 years with acute or convalescent COVID-19. The DNA sequence is given as TGTGCCACACGAGGAGGGGCGGGAGCTTTCTTT. Translated, it reads CATRGGAGAFF.